The sequence of this TCR beta chain was determined in a study of technical replicates of blood from a few donors. TCRdb's copy holds only in-frame clones and misses some; the assay was immunoSEQ multiplex PCR. The sample lists about 84,000 clones; approximately 93% were seen once. V lost 6 bases and J 8 bases, leaving 17 bases between the germline ends. This CDR3 contains 15 residues. Per the germline V gene, CDR1 is MNHEY and CDR2 is SVGAGI. This clone was seen once. The V gene is TRBV6-5, the J gene TRBJ2-6; D is perhaps TRBD2 (7 bases). Sequencing was carried out using T cells isolated from PBMCs. The origin of this receptor is a human donor in good health. This CDR3 reads CASSLTRGATNVLTF. The CDR3 nucleotides are TGTGCCAGCAGCCTCACTCGGGGGGCGACCAACGTCCTGACTTTC.